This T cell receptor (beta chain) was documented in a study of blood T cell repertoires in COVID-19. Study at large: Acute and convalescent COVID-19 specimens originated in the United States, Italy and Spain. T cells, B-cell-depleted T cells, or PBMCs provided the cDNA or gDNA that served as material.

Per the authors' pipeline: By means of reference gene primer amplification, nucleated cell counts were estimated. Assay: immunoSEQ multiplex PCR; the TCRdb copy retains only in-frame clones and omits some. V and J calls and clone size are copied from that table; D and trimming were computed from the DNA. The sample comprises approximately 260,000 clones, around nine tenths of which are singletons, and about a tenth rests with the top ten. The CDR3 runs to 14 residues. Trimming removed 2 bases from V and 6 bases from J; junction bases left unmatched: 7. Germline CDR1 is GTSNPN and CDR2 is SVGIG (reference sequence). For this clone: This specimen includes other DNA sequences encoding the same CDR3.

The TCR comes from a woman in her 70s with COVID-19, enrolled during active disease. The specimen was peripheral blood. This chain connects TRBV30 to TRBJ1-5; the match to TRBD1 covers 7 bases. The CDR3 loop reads CAWSRGQGGQPQHF. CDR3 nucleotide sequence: TGTGCCTGGAGTAGGGGGCAGGGAGGTCAGCCCCAGCATTTT.